Detailed here is one T cell receptor (beta chain). Antigen unknown. The CDR3 runs to 12 residues. CDR1 and CDR2 (germline): SGHRS, YFSETQ. The ends lost 3 bases at V and 4 bases at J; junction bases unmatched: 0. This entry is derived from a study of cytomegalovirus exposure and HLA in healthy donors. Study-wide points: When the data were analyzed later, several of the most significant clusters appeared to be linked to common viral pathogens. Some TCR beta chains (around 180 of them) were listed as cytomegalovirus-associated. Later work found that TCR association rates differed between HLA loci; DRB1 had the most and HLA-C the fewest. In the analysis, some V segments, TRBV6-2 and TRBV6-3 included, were excluded as indistinguishable.

PCR primers comprised 60 Vbeta and 13 Jbeta primers. This table comes from immunoSEQ multiplex PCR, and its TCRdb copy is limited to in-frame clones, with some not included. The profile covers 200,000 to 250,000 clones, with about 80% appearing a single time and about 0.6% taken by the ten largest. Sequenced: PBMCs. The receptor was derived from a woman in her thirties or forties in good health and CMV-seronegative. The chain combines TRBV5-1 with TRBJ2-5; TRBD1 matches 7 bases. The CDR3 reads CASSWDRETQYF. The CDR3 nucleotides are TGCGCCAGCAGCTGGGACAGAGAGACCCAGTACTTC.